This TCR beta chain was recovered during a study of CD8 T cells in Susac syndrome. Negative isolation was applied to CD8+ and CD4+ T cells, and FACS enrichment was applied to TEMRA cells. CDR3 length: 19 residues. Looked up from germline, CDR1 is DFQATT and CDR2 is SNEGSKA (reference sequence). V gave up 1 base and J gave up 0 bases, with 22 bases separating them. RNA, at roughly 0.45 to 1 ug, was reverse transcribed with random hexamers. Amplification of TCR beta CDR3 by immunoSEQ multiplex PCR spanned 54 Vbeta and 13 Jbeta. TCRdb re-called the immunoSEQ multiplex PCR reads with MiXCR, one entry per CDR3 protein. The sample contains around 170,000 distinct CDR3 sequences, around 95% of which appear only once.

J is TRBJ2-1 and V is TRBV20-1, with D tentatively TRBD1 (7 bases). Sequencing input: CD4+ T cells from PBMCs. This clonotype was sampled from a human donor with Susac syndrome. The CDR3 coding sequence is TGCAGTGCTAGAGTTTGGGACAGTTTTAAGACTAGCTCCTACAATGAGCAGTTCTTC. Protein product: CSARVWDSFKTSSYNEQFF.